The 11 T cell receptor beta chains below all came from one sample that was sequenced in a study of T cells in Graves' hyperthyroidism and ophthalmopathy. TCR beta CDR3 regions were amplified from RNA transcripts. TCR CDR3 regions were first amplified by RT-PCR with HTBI primers. TCRdb re-derived calls from the multiplex PCR reads in MiXCR, one entry per CDR3 protein. The sample has a few hundred thousand distinct CDR3 sequences, about 15% seen once. Sequencing input: blood. The receptor set was obtained from a woman aged 18 to 35 with Graves' hyperthyroidism that later progressed to Graves' ophthalmopathy.

A word on this clonotype: Mismatch with germline at one junction end may stem from a read error. This rearrangement joins TRBV15 to TRBJ2-6; the match to TRBD2 covers 7 bases. In germline, CDR1 is LNHNV, CDR2 YYDKDF (reference sequence). The CDR3 sequence is 16 residues long. The CDR3 here is CATTPREGTGANVLAF. CDR3 in DNA: TGTGCCACCACCCCGAGGGAGGGAACTGGGGCCAACGTCCTGGCTTTC.

This clonotype was detected a few times. The V call is TRBV20-1, the J call TRBJ1-2; D is uncertain. The germline V gene has CDR1 DFQATT and CDR2 SNEGSKA (reference sequence). V shed 3 bases and J shed 6 bases, with 11 bases lying between them. The CDR3 runs to 12 residues. The CDR3 spells CSARTPGDGYTF. The CDR3, as DNA: TGCAGTGCTAGGACCCCCGGAGATGGCTACACCTTC.

About this clonotype: This may be a read error, as it is one base from a much larger clone. The chain joins TRBV2 to TRBJ2-7; the D is unclear. Germline assignment: CDR1 SNHLY and CDR2 FYNNEI. This CDR3 has 10 residues. V was clipped by 6 bases and J by 8 bases, with 8 bases between them. Written as DNA, the CDR3 is TGTGCCAGCAGGGGCCACAAGCAGTACTTC. The encoded protein is CASRGHKQYF.

The rearrangement joins TRBV20-1 to TRBJ1-5, with D uncertain. Trimming shortened V by 0 bases and J by 6 bases, and 15 bases separated the two germline ends. Germline CDR1 reads DFQATT; CDR2 reads SNEGSKA (reference sequence). This CDR3 is built from 15 residues. CDR3 in amino acids: CSARDPGDSGQPQHF. The CDR3 region has the DNA TGCAGTGCTAGAGATCCCGGGGATTCGGGTCAGCCCCAGCATTTT.

The sample holds many counts of this clonotype. This chain connects TRBV6-1 to TRBJ2-7; 7 positions agree with TRBD2. Germline CDR1 MNHNS, CDR2 SASEGT. CDR3 length: 17 residues. V shed 5 bases and J 1 base; nucleotides not matched to a gene: 14. CDR3: CASSSHGGSGRSYEQYF. Written as DNA, the CDR3 is TGTGCCAGCAGTTCACACGGGGGGTCCGGTCGGTCCTACGAGCAGTACTTC.

The CDR3 loop is CASRKQGASTGELFF. In DNA, the CDR3 is TGCGCCAGCAGAAAACAGGGGGCAAGTACCGGGGAGCTGTTTTTT. The chain recombines TRBV5-1 with TRBJ2-2, with 9 bases lining up with TRBD1. The ends lost 5 bases at V and 5 bases at J; junction bases unmatched: 7. Per the germline V gene, CDR1 is SGHRS and CDR2 is YFSETQ. The CDR3 consists of 15 residues.

The V gene is TRBV7-2, the J gene TRBJ1-4; D is uncertain. The germline V and J ends were trimmed by 5 bases and 5 bases, with 15 bases remaining between them. Germline-derived CDR1 and CDR2 are SGHTA and FQGNSA. The CDR3 sequence is 15 residues long. CDR3 residues: CASSQDWGGNEKLFF. In DNA form, the CDR3 reads TGTGCCAGCAGCCAAGACTGGGGAGGGAATGAAAAACTGTTTTTT.

The V call is TRBV20-1, the J call TRBJ2-1; D is perhaps TRBD1 (6 bases). Germline-derived CDR1 and CDR2 are DFQATT and SNEGSKA (reference sequence). V was pared by 1 base and J by 7 bases, with 20 bases between. The CDR3 extends over 16 amino acids. CDR3 in amino acids: CSARGGRKGTGNEQFF. The CDR3 DNA is TGCAGTGCTAGAGGCGGACGTAAGGGCACAGGGAATGAGCAGTTCTTC.

This clonotype has at least ten counts. The chain couples TRBV5-6 to TRBJ2-1, with D perhaps TRBD1 (6 bases). CDR3 length equals 15 residues. Deletions cut 1 base from V and 5 bases from J, with 13 bases between. From germline, CDR1 is SGHDT and CDR2 YYEEEE. The CDR3 region is CASSLLGQFNNEQFF. CDR3 DNA sequence: TGTGCCAGCAGCTTGCTTGGACAGTTCAACAATGAGCAGTTCTTC.

This clonotype showed up many times. This chain uses TRBV3-1 with TRBJ2-1; possible D gene TRBD2, 5 bases. Germline CDR1 is LGHDT and CDR2 is YNNKEL (reference sequence). V was cut by 3 bases and J by 7 bases, with 16 bases left in between. The CDR3 has 15 residues. The CDR3 is CASSQGHGIGNEQFF. The CDR3 DNA reads as TGTGCCAGCAGCCAGGGTCACGGGATCGGTAATGAGCAGTTCTTC.

V and J are TRBV28 and TRBJ1-2; 9 bases match TRBD1. There are 14 residues in the CDR3. V dropped 6 bases and J dropped 4; count of bases not matched to a gene: 6. Germline loops: CDR1 MDHEN, CDR2 SYDVKM. The CDR3 DNA is TGTGCCAGCAGCTCACAGGGGGCGAGCTATGGCTACACCTTC. This codes for CASSSQGASYGYTF.